This TCR beta chain was obtained from a study of T cell responses to AZD1222 COVID-19 vaccine. V was clipped by 4 bases and J by 3 bases, with 0 bases between them. The CDR3 covers 11 residues. CDR1 is SEHNR, CDR2 FQNEAQ, per germline (reference sequence). Sequenced by immunoSEQ multiplex PCR; TCRdb stores in-frame clones only, minus some. The sample lists around 180,000 clones; 85% to 95% were seen once. The receptor comes from an adult in good health. Sequences were derived from peripheral blood, sampled on day 0 of AZD1222 vaccination. The chain links TRBV7-9 to TRBJ2-2; the D is unclear. The CDR3 region is CASSYTGELFF. The CDR3 DNA is TGTGCCAGCAGCTACACCGGGGAGCTGTTTTTT. Full variable domain (remainder filled in from reference TRBV7-9 and TRBJ2-2): DTGVSQNPRHKITKRGQNVTFRCDPISEHNRLYWYRQTLGQGPEFLTYFQNEAQLEKSRLLSDRFSAERPKGSFSTLEIQRTEQGDSAMYLCASSYTGELFFGEGSRLTVL.